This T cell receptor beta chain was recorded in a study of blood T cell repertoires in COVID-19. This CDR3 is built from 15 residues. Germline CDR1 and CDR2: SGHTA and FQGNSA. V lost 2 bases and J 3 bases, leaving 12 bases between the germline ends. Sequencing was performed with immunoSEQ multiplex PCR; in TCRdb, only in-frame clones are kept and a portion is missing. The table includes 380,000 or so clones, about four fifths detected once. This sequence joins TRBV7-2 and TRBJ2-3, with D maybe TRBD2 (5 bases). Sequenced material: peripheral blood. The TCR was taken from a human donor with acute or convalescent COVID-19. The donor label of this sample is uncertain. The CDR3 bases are TGTGCCAGCAGCTTAACCGGACTCCCAACAGATACGCAGTATTTT. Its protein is CASSLTGLPTDTQYF.